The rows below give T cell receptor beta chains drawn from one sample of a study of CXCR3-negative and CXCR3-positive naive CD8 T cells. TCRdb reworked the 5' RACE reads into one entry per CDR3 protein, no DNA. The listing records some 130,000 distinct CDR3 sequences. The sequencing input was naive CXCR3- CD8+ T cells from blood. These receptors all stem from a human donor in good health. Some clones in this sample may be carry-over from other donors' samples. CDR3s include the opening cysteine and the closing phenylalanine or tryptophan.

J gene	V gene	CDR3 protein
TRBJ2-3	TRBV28	CVSSPRTEDTQYF
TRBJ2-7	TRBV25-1	CASSEIGHSSYEQYF
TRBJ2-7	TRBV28	CATEDRGLSYEQYF
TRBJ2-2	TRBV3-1	CASSQPGVIYVGELFF
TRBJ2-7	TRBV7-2	CASSLGALAGGLSYEQYF
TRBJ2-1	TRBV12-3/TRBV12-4	CASSLVRDRGSNEQFF
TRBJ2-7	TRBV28	CASSFPGQGRDSYEQYF
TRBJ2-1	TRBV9	CASSVIAGSNEQFF
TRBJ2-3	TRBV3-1	CASSRNTDTQYF
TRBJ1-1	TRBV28	CASREYNEAFF
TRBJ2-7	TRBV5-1	CASSSVGAEQYF
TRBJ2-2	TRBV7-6	CASKAANTGELFF
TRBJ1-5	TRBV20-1	CSARRDRDSYSNQPQHF
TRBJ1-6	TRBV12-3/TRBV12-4	CASSLQGSGSPLHF
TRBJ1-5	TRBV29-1	CSVEGGDDGQPQHF
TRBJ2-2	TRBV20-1	CSVGQGFFGVGELFF
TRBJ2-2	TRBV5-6	CASSLVISPGELFF
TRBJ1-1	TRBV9	CASSVEGADTEAFF
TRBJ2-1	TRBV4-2	CASSQDAGLAGDPSYNEQFF
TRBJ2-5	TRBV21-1	CASGLKARRETQYF
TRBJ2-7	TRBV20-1	CSAQSGGAPYEQYF
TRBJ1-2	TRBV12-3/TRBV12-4	CASSFRQNYGYTF
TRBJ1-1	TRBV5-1	CASSLGGNTEAFF
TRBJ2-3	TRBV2	CASIGLAGGGADTQYF
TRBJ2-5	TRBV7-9	CASSLLGYQETQYF
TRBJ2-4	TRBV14	CASSQQEKNIQYF
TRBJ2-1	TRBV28	CASSNGWRGGDDEQFF
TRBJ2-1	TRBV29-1	CSGLGQAGSSYNEQFF
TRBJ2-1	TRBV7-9	CASSFAAGNYNEQFF
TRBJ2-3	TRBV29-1	CSVWGERSTDTQYF
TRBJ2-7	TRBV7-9	CASSLVWDRVSYEQYF
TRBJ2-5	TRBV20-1	CSARGEWETQYF
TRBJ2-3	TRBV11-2	CASRAGRGVSDTQYF
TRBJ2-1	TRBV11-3	CASSPPTKTSGAYNEQFF
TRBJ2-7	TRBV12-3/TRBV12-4	CASSFPTANRRIHEQYF
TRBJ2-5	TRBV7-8	CASTQGAGETQYF
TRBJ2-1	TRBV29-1	CSVEGLPASSYNEQFF
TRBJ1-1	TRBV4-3	CASSQDSRDTEAFF
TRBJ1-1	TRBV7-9	CAVPTWDGVNTEAFF
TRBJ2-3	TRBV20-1	CSAEGETSTDTQYF
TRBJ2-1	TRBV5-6	CASSLAASDSQFF
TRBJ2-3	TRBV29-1	CSVGRTGGVTDTQYF
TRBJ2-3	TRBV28	CASSLTGLGTDTQYF
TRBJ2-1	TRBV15	CATSRAASGTGNEQFF
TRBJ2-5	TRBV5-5	CASSLVGGGRGETQYF
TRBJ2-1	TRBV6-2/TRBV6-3	CASSRLAGSPNEQFF
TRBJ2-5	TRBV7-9	CASRLSAIRQETQYF
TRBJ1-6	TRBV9	CASSVGTGHNSPLHF
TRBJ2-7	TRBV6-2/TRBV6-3	CASSYEGQHYEQYF
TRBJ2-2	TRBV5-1	CASSSLDRGPGELFF
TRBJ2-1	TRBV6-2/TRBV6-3	CASSYLQLYNEQFF
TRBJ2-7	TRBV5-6	CASSRTSGTGTQEEQYF
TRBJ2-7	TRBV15	CATSRVISTYEQYF
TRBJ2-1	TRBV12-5	CASGFGTSGNEQFF
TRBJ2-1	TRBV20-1	CSAREVPGHEQFF